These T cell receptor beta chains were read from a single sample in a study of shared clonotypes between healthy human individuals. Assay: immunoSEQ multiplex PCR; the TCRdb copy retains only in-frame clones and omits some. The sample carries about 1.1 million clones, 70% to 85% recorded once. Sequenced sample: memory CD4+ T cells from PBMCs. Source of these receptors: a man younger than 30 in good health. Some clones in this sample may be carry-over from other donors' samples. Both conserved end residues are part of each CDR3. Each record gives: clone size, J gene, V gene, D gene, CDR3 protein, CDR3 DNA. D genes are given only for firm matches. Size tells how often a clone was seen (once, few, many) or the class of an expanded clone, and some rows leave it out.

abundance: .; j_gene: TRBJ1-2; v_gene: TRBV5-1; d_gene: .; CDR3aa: CASSYSTGNYGYTF; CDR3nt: TGCGCCAGCAGCTATTCGACGGGGAACTATGGCTACACCTTC
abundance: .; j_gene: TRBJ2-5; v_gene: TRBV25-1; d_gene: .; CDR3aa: CARAPSRGVQETQYF; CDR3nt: TGTGCCAGGGCCCCCAGTAGGGGGGTGCAAGAGACCCAGTACTTC
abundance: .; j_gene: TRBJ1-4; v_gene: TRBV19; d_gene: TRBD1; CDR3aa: CASSIYRGEEKLFF; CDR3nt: TGTGCCAGTAGTATCTACAGGGGCGAGGAAAAACTGTTTTTT
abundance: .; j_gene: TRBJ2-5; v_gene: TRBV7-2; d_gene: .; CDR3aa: CASSPPGVRETQYF; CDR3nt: TGTGCCAGCAGCCCCCCCGGGGTGCGAGAGACCCAGTACTTC
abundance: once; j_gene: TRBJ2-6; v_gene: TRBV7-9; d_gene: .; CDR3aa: CASSSFGGSRSGANVLTF; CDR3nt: TGTGCCAGCAGTTCGTTTGGGGGCAGCCGCTCTGGGGCCAACGTCCTGACTTTC
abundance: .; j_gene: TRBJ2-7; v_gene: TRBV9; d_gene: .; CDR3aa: CASSVSGGSGEQYF; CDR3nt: TGTGCCAGCAGCGTATCAGGCGGGTCGGGGGAGCAGTACTTC
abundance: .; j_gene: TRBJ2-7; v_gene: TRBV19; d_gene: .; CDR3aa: CASSIGQKPEQYF; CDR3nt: TGTGCCAGTAGTATTGGCCAGAAGCCCGAGCAGTACTTC
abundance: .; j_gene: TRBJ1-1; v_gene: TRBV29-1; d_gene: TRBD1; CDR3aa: CSALGQGAFF; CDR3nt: TGCAGCGCCCTAGGACAGGGAGCTTTCTTT
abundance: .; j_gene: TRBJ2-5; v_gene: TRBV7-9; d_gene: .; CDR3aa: CASRRLEETQYF; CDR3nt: TGTGCCAGCAGGCGACTGGAAGAGACCCAGTACTTC
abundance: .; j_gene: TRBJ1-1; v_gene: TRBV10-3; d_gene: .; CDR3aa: CAISGSQEYTEAFF; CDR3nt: TGTGCCATCAGTGGTTCTCAGGAGTACACTGAAGCTTTCTTT
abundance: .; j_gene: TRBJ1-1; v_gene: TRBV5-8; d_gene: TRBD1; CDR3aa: CASSPRDREAFF; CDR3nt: TGTGCCAGCAGCCCACGGGACAGAGAAGCTTTCTTT
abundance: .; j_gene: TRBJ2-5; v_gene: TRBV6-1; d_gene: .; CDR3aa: CASSGSMYQETQYF; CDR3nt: TGTGCCAGCAGTGGATCAATGTACCAAGAGACCCAGTACTTC
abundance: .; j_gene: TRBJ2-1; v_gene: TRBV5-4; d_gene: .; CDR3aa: CASSPGSRLGANEQFF; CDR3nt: TGTGCCAGCAGCCCCGGGTCCAGGTTGGGTGCCAATGAGCAGTTCTTC
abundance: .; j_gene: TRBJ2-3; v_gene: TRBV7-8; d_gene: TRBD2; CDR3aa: CASSSREGPFDTQYF; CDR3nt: TGTGCCAGCAGCTCCAGGGAGGGCCCTTTCGATACGCAGTATTTT
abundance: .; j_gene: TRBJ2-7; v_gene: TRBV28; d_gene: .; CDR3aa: CASSQTGTSSYEQYF; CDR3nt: TGTGCCAGCAGTCAAACCGGGACGAGTAGTTACGAGCAGTACTTC
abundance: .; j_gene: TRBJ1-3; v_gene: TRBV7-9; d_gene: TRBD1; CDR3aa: CASNFRRQGFSGSGNTIYF; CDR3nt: TGTGCCAGCAATTTCAGGAGACAGGGGTTCTCGGGTTCTGGAAACACCATATATTTT
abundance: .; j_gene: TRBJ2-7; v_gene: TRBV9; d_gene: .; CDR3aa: CASSVGFASYEQYF; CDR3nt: TGTGCCAGCAGCGTAGGTTTTGCCTCCTACGAGCAGTACTTC
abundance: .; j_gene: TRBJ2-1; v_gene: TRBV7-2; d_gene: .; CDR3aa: CASTNGYNEQFF; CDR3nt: TGTGCCAGCACAAACGGGTACAATGAGCAGTTCTTC
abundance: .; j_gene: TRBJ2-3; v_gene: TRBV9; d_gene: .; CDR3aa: CASSVGSTDTQYF; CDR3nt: TGTGCCAGCAGCGTAGGAAGCACAGATACGCAGTATTTT
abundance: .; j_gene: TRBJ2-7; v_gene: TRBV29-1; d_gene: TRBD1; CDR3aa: CSVSKGTGSYEQYF; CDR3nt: TGCAGCGTTAGCAAAGGGACAGGGAGCTACGAGCAGTACTTC
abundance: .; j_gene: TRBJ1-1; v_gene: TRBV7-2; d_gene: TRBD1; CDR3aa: CASSPTGQGKRRAEAFF; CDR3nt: TGTGCCAGCAGCCCCACCGGACAGGGCAAGAGGAGGGCTGAAGCTTTCTTT
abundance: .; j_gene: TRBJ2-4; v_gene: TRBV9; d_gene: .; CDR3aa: CASSVAKGGNIQYF; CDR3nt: TGTGCCAGCAGCGTAGCCAAGGGGGGAAACATTCAGTACTTC
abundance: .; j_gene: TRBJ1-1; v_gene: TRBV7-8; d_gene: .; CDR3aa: CASSLNRVNTEAFF; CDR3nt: TGTGCCAGCAGCTTAAACAGGGTGAACACTGAAGCTTTCTTT
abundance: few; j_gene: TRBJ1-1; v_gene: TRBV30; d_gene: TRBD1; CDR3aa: CAWSVQGASTEAFF; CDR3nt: TGTGCCTGGAGTGTACAGGGGGCAAGCACTGAAGCTTTCTTT
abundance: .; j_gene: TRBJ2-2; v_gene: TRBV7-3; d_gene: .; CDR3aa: CASSLAGPGELFF; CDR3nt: TGTGCCAGCAGCTTAGCCGGACCCGGGGAGCTGTTTTTT
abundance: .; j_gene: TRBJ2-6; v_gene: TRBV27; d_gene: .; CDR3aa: CATGEDQHSGANVLTF; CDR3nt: TGTGCCACCGGGGAAGATCAGCACTCTGGGGCCAACGTCCTGACTTTC
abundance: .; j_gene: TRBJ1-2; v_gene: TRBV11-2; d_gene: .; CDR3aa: CASRQTLLGYGYTF; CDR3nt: TGTGCCAGCAGACAGACCCTCCTAGGCTATGGCTACACCTTC
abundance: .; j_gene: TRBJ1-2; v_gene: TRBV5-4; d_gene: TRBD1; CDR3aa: CASSPREGGANYGYTF; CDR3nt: TGTGCCAGCAGCCCCCGGGAAGGGGGCGCAAACTATGGCTACACCTTC
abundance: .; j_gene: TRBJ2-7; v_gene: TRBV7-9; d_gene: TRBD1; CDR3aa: CASSLAPGGWEQYF; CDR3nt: TGTGCCAGCAGCTTAGCGCCAGGGGGTTGGGAGCAGTACTTC
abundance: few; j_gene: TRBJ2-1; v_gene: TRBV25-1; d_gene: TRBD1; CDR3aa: CASSAPPGQGARDNEQFF; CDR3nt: TGTGCCAGCAGTGCCCCTCCGGGACAGGGGGCACGAGACAATGAGCAGTTCTTC
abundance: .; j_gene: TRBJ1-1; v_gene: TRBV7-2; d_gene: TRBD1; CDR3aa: CASSVDRRRTEAFF; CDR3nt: TGTGCCAGCAGCGTGGACAGGAGGCGGACTGAAGCTTTCTTT
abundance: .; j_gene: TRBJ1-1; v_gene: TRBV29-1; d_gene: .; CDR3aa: CSVFRTVQNTEAFF; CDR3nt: TGCAGCGTTTTCAGGACAGTTCAGAACACTGAAGCTTTCTTT
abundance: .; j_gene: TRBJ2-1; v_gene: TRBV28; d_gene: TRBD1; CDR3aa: CASSLGQGVRNEQFF; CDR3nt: TGTGCCAGCAGTCTGGGACAGGGGGTGAGGAATGAGCAGTTCTTC
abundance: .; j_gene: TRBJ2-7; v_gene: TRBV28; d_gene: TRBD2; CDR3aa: CASSQSGRVYEQYF; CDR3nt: TGTGCCAGCAGTCAGAGCGGGAGAGTATACGAGCAGTACTTC
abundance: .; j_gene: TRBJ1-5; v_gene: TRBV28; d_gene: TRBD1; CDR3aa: CASSLNSGTGARQPQHF; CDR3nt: TGTGCCAGCAGTTTAAATTCCGGGACAGGGGCTCGTCAGCCCCAGCATTTT
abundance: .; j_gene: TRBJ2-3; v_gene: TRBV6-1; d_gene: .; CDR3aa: CASKPGISTDTQYF; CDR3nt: TGTGCCAGCAAACCCGGGATTAGCACAGATACGCAGTATTTT
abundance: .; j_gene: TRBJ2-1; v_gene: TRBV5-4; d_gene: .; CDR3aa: CASSFGSGSYNEQFF; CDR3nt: TGTGCCAGCAGCTTCGGGAGCGGGTCCTACAATGAGCAGTTCTTC
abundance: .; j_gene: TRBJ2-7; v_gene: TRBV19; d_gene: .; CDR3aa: CASSSQGWYEQYF; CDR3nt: TGTGCCAGTAGTAGCCAGGGGTGGTACGAGCAGTACTTC
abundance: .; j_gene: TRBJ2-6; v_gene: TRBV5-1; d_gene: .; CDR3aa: CASSWGPGANVLTF; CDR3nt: TGCGCCAGCAGTTGGGGGCCTGGGGCCAACGTCCTGACTTTC
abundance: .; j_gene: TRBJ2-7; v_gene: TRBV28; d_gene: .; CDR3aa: CASTQGGIYEQYF; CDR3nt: TGTGCCAGCACCCAGGGTGGGATCTACGAGCAGTACTTC
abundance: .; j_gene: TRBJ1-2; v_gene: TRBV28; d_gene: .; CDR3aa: CASSLQGRDYGYTF; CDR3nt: TGTGCCAGCAGTTTACAGGGGCGGGACTATGGCTACACCTTC
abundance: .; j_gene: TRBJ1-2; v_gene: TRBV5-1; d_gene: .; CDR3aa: CASSLVRGYNGYTF; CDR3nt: TGCGCCAGCAGCTTGGTTAGGGGCTATAATGGCTACACCTTC
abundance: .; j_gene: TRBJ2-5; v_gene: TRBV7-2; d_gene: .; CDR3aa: CASSLFPSGYQETQYF; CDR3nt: TGTGCCAGCAGCTTGTTTCCCAGCGGGTATCAAGAGACCCAGTACTTC
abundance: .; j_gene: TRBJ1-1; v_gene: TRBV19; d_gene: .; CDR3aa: CASKEGVNTEAFF; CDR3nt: TGTGCCAGTAAAGAAGGGGTGAACACTGAAGCTTTCTTT
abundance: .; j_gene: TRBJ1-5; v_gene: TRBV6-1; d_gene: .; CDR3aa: CASSKQGYSNQPQHF; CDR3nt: TGTGCCAGCAGTAAACAGGGCTACAGCAATCAGCCCCAGCATTTT
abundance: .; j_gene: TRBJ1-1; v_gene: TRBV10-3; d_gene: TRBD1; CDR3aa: CASSNSNLGQGNTEAFF; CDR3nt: TGTGCCAGCTCCAACTCCAACCTCGGACAGGGGAACACTGAAGCTTTCTTT
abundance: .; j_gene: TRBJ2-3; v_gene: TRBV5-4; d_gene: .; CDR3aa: CASSYLTGTDTQYF; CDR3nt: TGTGCCAGCAGCTATCTGACAGGAACAGATACGCAGTATTTT
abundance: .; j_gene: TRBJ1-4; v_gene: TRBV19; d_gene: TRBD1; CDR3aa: CASAGQTNEKLFF; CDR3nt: TGTGCCAGTGCGGGACAGACTAATGAAAAACTGTTTTTT
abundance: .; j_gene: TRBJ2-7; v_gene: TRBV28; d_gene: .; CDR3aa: CASSQSVGRSYEQYF; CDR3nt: TGTGCCAGCAGTCAGAGCGTAGGGAGGTCCTACGAGCAGTACTTC
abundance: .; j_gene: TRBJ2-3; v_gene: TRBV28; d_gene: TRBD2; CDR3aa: CASSPSGVDTQYF; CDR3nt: TGTGCCAGCAGCCCAAGCGGGGTAGATACGCAGTATTTT
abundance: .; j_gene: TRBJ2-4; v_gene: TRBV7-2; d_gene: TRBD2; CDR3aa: CASSSAGTKNIQYF; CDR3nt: TGTGCCAGCAGCTCAGCGGGAACCAAAAACATTCAGTACTTC
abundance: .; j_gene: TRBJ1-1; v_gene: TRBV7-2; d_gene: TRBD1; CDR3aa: CASSLKQGGVTEAFF; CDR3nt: TGTGCCAGCAGCCTCAAACAGGGGGGAGTCACTGAAGCTTTCTTT
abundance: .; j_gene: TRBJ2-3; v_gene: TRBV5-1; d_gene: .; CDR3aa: CASKILAANTDTQYF; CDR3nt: TGCGCCAGCAAGATTTTAGCGGCCAACACAGATACGCAGTATTTT
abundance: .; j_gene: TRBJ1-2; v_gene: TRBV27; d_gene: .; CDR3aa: CASSLKPVLYGYTF; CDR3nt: TGTGCCAGCAGTCTTAAACCGGTCCTATATGGCTACACCTTC
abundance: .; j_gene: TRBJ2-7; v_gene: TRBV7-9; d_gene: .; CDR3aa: CASSTGGRTYEQYF; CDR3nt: TGTGCCAGCAGCACTGGGGGGCGTACCTACGAGCAGTACTTC
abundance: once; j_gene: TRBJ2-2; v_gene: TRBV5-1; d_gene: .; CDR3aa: CASSLGEYTGELFF; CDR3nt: TGCGCCAGCAGCTTAGGGGAGTACACCGGGGAGCTGTTTTTT
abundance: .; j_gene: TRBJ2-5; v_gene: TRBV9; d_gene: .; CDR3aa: CASSLRSFGETQYF; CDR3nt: TGTGCCAGCAGCCTGCGGAGTTTTGGGGAGACCCAGTACTTC
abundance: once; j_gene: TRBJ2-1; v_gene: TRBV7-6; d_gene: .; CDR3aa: CASSLGRAVYNEQFF; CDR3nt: TGTGCCAGCAGCTTAGGGCGGGCCGTCTACAATGAGCAGTTCTTC
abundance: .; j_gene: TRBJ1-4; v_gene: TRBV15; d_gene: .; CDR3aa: CATSRGGKNEKLFF; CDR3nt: TGTGCCACCAGCAGAGGGGGAAAAAATGAAAAACTGTTTTTT